Below are 4 T cell receptor beta chains sequenced from a single sample in a study of blood T cell repertoires in COVID-19. Data came from immunoSEQ multiplex PCR; TCRdb stores just in-frame clones and leaves some out. The table records over 50,000 clones, 88% of them present only once. The material sequenced was peripheral blood. The receptors shown here come from a man in his forties or fifties with active COVID-19.

The gene calls are TRBV5-5 and TRBJ2-7; possibly TRBD1 for D (6 bases). With 4 bases removed from V and 0 bases from J, the gap between germline ends came to 17 bases. CDR1 and CDR2 from the germline V gene are SGHKS and YYEKEE (reference sequence). The CDR3 contains 16 residues. The CDR3, as DNA: TGTGCCAGCAGCGTAGGGGGTCCAGGGAGCTCCTACGAGCAGTACTTC. It encodes CASSVGGPGSSYEQYF.

The V gene is TRBV27, the J gene TRBJ2-5; TRBD2 agrees at 9 bases. From germline, CDR1 is MNHEY and CDR2 SMNVEV (reference sequence). The CDR3 spans 19 residues. Trimming took 3 bases from V and 4 from J; bases not matched to a gene: 18. Written as DNA, the CDR3 is TGTGCCAGCAGTTTCCCAAAACCGCTTAGGCTAGCGGGGCTAGAGACCCAGTACTTC. Translated: CASSFPKPLRLAGLETQYF.

CDR3 residues: CASSLGTSAYYEQYF. CDR3 nucleotide sequence: TGTGCCAGCAGCTTAGGGACTAGCGCCTACTACGAGCAGTACTTC. The J gene is TRBJ2-7, the V gene TRBV7-2, with TRBD2 matching over 9 bases. Germline V lookup: CDR1 SGHTA, CDR2 FQGNSA. CDR3 length equals 15 residues. Losses at the gene ends were 1 base for V and 3 bases for J; bases not matched to a gene: 4.

The chain carries TRBV5-4 and TRBJ2-2; TRBD1 is a possible D gene (6 bases). This CDR3 is built from 15 residues. V lost 0 bases and J lost 4, with 10 bases in between. The V gene's germline CDR1 is SGHNT and CDR2 YYREEE (reference sequence). The chain's CDR3 is CASSLDGGRTGELFF. In nucleotides, the CDR3 is TGTGCCAGCAGCTTGGATGGGGGCCGCACCGGGGAGCTGTTTTTT.